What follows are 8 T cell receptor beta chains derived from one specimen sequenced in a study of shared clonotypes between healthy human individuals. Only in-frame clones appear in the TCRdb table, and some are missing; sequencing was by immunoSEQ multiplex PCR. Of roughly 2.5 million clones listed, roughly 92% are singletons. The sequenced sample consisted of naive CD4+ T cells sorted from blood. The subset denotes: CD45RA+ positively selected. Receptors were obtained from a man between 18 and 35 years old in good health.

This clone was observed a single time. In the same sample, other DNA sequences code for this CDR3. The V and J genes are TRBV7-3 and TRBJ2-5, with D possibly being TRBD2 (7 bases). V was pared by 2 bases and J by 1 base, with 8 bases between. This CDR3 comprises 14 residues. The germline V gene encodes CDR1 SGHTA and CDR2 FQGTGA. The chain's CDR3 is CASSLGGAQETQYF. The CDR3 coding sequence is TGTGCCAGCAGCTTAGGGGGGGCCCAAGAGACCCAGTACTTC. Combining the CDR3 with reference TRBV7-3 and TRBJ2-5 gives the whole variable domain GAGVSQTPSNKVTEKGKYVELRCDPISGHTALYWYRQSLGQGPEFLIYFQGTGAADDSGLPNDRFFAVRPEGSVSTLKIQRTERGDSAVYLCASSLGGAQETQYFGPGTRLLVL.

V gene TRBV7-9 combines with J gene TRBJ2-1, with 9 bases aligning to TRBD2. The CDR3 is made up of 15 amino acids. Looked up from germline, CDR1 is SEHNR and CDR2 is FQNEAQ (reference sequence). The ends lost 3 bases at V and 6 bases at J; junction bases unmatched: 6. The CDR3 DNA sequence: TGTGCCAGCAGCTTTAGCGGGGGAGAGATCAATGAGCAGTTCTTC. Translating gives CASSFSGGEINEQFF.

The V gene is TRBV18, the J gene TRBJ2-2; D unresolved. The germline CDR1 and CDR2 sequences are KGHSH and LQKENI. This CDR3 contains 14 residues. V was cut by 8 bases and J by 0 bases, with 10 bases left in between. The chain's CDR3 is CASTSTANTGELFF. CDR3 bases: TGTGCCAGCACATCAACAGCGAACACCGGGGAGCTGTTTTTT.

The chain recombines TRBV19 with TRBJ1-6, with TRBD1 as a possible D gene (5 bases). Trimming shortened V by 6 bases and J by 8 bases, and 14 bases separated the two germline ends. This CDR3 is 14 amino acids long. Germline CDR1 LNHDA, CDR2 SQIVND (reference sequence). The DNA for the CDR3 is TGTGCCAGTAGACAGGAGACGACGGATTCACCCCTCCACTTT. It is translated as CASRQETTDSPLHF. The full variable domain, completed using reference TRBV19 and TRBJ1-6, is DGGITQSPKYLFRKEGQNVTLSCEQNLNHDAMYWYRQDPGQGLRLIYYSQIVNDFQKGDIAEGYSVSREKKESFPLTVTSAQKNPTAFYLCASRQETTDSPLHFGNGTRLTVT.

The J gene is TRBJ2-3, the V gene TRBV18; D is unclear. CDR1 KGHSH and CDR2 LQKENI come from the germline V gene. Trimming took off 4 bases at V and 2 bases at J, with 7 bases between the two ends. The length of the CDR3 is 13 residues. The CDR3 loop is CASSLGPTDTQYF. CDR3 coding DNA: TGTGCCAGCTCACTCGGGCCCACAGATACGCAGTATTTT.

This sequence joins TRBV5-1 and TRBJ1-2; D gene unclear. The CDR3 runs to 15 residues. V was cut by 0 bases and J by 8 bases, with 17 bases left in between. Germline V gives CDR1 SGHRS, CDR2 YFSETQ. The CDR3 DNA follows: TGCGCCAGCAGCTTGGAAGGAAGGGAGGAATCAGGCTACACCTTC. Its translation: CASSLEGREESGYTF.

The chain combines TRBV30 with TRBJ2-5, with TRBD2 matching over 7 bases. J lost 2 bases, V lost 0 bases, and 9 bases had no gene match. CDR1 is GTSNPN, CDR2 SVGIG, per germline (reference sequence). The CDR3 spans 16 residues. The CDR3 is CAWSVPSGVLQETQYF. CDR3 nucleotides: TGTGCCTGGAGTGTACCTAGCGGCGTCTTACAAGAGACCCAGTACTTC.

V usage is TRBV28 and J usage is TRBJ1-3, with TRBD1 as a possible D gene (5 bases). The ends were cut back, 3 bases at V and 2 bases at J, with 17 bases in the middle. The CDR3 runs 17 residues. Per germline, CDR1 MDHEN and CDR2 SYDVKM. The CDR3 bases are TGTGCCAGCAGTTTCCAAAATCCGGGGCGCCCTGGAAACACCATATATTTT. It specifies CASSFQNPGRPGNTIYF. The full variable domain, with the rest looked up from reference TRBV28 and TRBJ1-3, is DVKVTQSSRYLVKRTGEKVFLECVQDMDHENMFWYRQDPGLGLRLIYFSYDVKMKEKGDIPEGYSVSREKKERFSLILESASTNQTSMYLCASSFQNPGRPGNTIYFGEGSWLTVV.